These T cell receptor beta chains were read from a single sample in a study of blood T cell repertoires in COVID-19. Only in-frame clones appear in the TCRdb table, and some are missing; sequencing was by immunoSEQ multiplex PCR. The sample holds tens of thousands of clones; over 80% are singletons and the top ten take 12% to 15%. The sequenced sample consisted of peripheral blood. All receptors derive from a woman aged 80 or over with acute or convalescent COVID-19. Both conserved end residues are part of each CDR3. The D gene is left open where the match is weak. Only part of the rows carry a size: once, few, many, or a class if the clone is expanded.

.,TRBD1,TRBJ1-5,TRBV2,TGTGCCAGCAGCGGGGACAGGGGGCGAAATCAGCCCCAGCATTTT,CASSGDRGRNQPQHF
.,TRBD1,TRBJ2-7,TRBV6-9,TGTGCCAGCAGTTCAAAATACCTAGGACAGGGGGGTTACGAGCAGTACTTC,CASSSKYLGQGGYEQYF
.,TRBD2,TRBJ2-5,TRBV6-5,TGTGCCAGCAGGCGTAGCGGGAGTCGAGAGACCCAGTACTTC,CASRRSGSRETQYF
few,.,TRBJ2-5,TRBV3-1/TRBV3-2,TGTGCCAGCAGCCAAGACCTCTGGACAGAAGAGACCCAGTACTTC,CASSQDLWTEETQYF
few,.,TRBJ1-1,TRBV20-1,TGCAGTGCTAGAGATATCCCTGAAGCTTTCTTT,CSARDIPEAFF
.,.,TRBJ2-3,TRBV15,TGTGCCACCAGCGGAGGGGACTCCCCCACAGATACGCAGTATTTT,CATSGGDSPTDTQYF
.,TRBD1,TRBJ1-2,TRBV28,TGTGCCAGCAGTTCTAATCCGACAGGGGTTAATGGCTACACCTTC,CASSSNPTGVNGYTF
once,.,TRBJ1-1,TRBV7-7,TGTGCCAGCAGCACAGACAGATTCACTGAAGCTTTCTTT,CASSTDRFTEAFF
.,.,TRBJ1-1,TRBV3-1/TRBV3-2,TGTGCCAGCAGCCCGGACTTACGGAACACTGAAGCTTTCTTT,CASSPDLRNTEAFF
.,.,TRBJ2-7,TRBV7-9,TGTGCCAGCAGCGTTGCGGGGCGTTACGAGCAGTACTTC,CASSVAGRYEQYF
.,.,TRBJ1-2,TRBV7-2,TGTGCCAGCAGCTTAGAACGTATCGGGGGTGCGGGCTACACCTTC,CASSLERIGGAGYTF
.,TRBD1,TRBJ1-5,TRBV7-2,TGTGCCAGCAGCAGGGACAGGGGCGGCAATCAGCCCCAGCATTTT,CASSRDRGGNQPQHF
few,TRBD1,TRBJ1-4,TRBV5-1,TGCGCCAGCAGCTTGGGGGACAGGGTTAATGAAAAACTGTTTTTT,CASSLGDRVNEKLFF
.,TRBD1,TRBJ1-4,TRBV29-1,TGCAGCGTGGTAAACACAGGGGACTCTAATGAAAAACTGTTTTTT,CSVVNTGDSNEKLFF
.,.,TRBJ2-3,TRBV2,TGTGCCAGCAGTGAAAGCCCTAGCACAGATACGCAGTATTTT,CASSESPSTDTQYF
.,TRBD1,TRBJ1-5,TRBV7-9,TGTGCCAGCAGCTTAGGGGACAGGGGTAGCAATCAGCCCCAGCATTTT,CASSLGDRGSNQPQHF
few,.,TRBJ1-3,TRBV5-3,TGTGCCAGAAGCCGCAGGAAGGGAAACACCATATATTTT,CARSRRKGNTIYF
.,.,TRBJ1-4,TRBV5-1,TGCGCCAGCAGCTTGGCCCCGGATGAAAAACTGTTTTTT,CASSLAPDEKLFF
once,TRBD2,TRBJ2-1,TRBV9,TGTGCCAGCAGTCGACTAGCGGGAGGGTCCAGGGATGAGCAGTTCTTC,CASSRLAGGSRDEQFF
.,TRBD1,TRBJ1-2,TRBV3-1/TRBV3-2,TGTGCCAGCAGGGATCAGGACAGGGTAGGGGGCTACACCTTC,CASRDQDRVGGYTF
.,TRBD1,TRBJ2-2,TRBV19,TGTGCCAGTAATCCTAGGCCAGGACAGGGGAGAACCGGGGAGCTGTTTTTT,CASNPRPGQGRTGELFF
.,TRBD1,TRBJ1-2,TRBV27,TGTGCCAGCAGTTTATACCCCCCTGGGACAGGCTCCTATGGCTACACCTTC,CASSLYPPGTGSYGYTF
once,.,TRBJ1-2,TRBV15,TGTGCCACCAGCAGAGTACGGGACACCCAATATGGCTACACCTTC,CATSRVRDTQYGYTF
once,.,TRBJ1-1,TRBV27,TGTGCCAGCAGCCAGACAGCTTACACTGAAGCTTTCTTT,CASSQTAYTEAFF
.,.,TRBJ1-3,TRBV6-2/TRBV6-3,TGTGCCAGCAGTTCCCCGACCAGGCGCTCTGGAAACACCATATATTTT,CASSSPTRRSGNTIYF
few,.,TRBJ2-2,TRBV19,TGTGCCAGTAACTGGGACTTCACCGGGGAGCTGTTTTTT,CASNWDFTGELFF
.,.,TRBJ2-7,TRBV5-1,TGCGCCAGCAGCTTGTTTAGCGGAAACACCTACGAGCAGTACTTC,CASSLFSGNTYEQYF
.,TRBD1,TRBJ1-2,TRBV11-2,TGTGCCAGCAGCTTAAACAGGGGGGACTATGGCTACACCTTC,CASSLNRGDYGYTF
once,.,TRBJ2-7,TRBV6-4,TGTGCCAGCAGTGACTCCATATACAGGGCGTTCTCCTACGAGCAGTACTTC,CASSDSIYRAFSYEQYF
.,TRBD1,TRBJ1-5,TRBV2,TGTGCCAGCAGTAGGGACAGGGGTGGCAATCAGCCCCAGCATTTT,CASSRDRGGNQPQHF
.,.,TRBJ1-4,TRBV27,TGTGCCAGCAGTTTATGGGGACGGGCGGGGGAAAAACTGTTTTTT,CASSLWGRAGEKLFF
.,TRBD2,TRBJ2-1,TRBV7-9,TGTGCCAGCAGCTCCCCTCGACTGCTAGCGGGAGGGCGCACGCATGAGCAGTTCTTC,CASSSPRLLAGGRTHEQFF
.,TRBD2,TRBJ2-7,TRBV7-9,TGTGCCAGCAGCGCACCGGTTGCGGGAGGGTCTCCCTCCTACGAGCAGTACTTC,CASSAPVAGGSPSYEQYF
.,.,TRBJ2-5,TRBV5-4,TGTGCCAGCAGCTTGCCGTCAGAGACCCAGTACTTC,CASSLPSETQYF
few,TRBD1,TRBJ1-2,TRBV2,TGTGCCAGCAGTGACAGGGGGCGAAACTATGGCTACACCTTC,CASSDRGRNYGYTF
few,.,TRBJ2-7,TRBV5-4,TGTGCCAGCAGCTTGGCCGAAGGGGGGGACTACGAGCAGTACTTC,CASSLAEGGDYEQYF
.,TRBD1,TRBJ1-4,TRBV11-2,TGTGCCAGCAGCTCCCCGCGGGACAGGGGTCGTGAAAAACTGTTTTTT,CASSSPRDRGREKLFF
.,TRBD2,TRBJ2-3,TRBV30,TGTGCCTGGAGCCGCGGGAGCCGCACAGATACGCAGTATTTT,CAWSRGSRTDTQYF
.,TRBD2,TRBJ2-7,TRBV7-2,TGTGCCAGCAGCTTGACTAGCGGGAGTGCCTACGAGCAGTACTTC,CASSLTSGSAYEQYF
.,TRBD1,TRBJ2-1,TRBV3-1/TRBV3-2,TGTGCCAGCAGCCAAGATGCAGGGGGCTACAATGAGCAGTTCTTC,CASSQDAGGYNEQFF
few,TRBD2,TRBJ2-2,TRBV5-1,TGCGCCAGCAGCTCAACCTTAAGACTAGCGGGGATGTCTTACACCGGGGAGCTGTTTTTT,CASSSTLRLAGMSYTGELFF
.,.,TRBJ1-1,TRBV5-1,TGCGCCAGCCGCCCTAATGCCGCTCCGAACACTGAAGCTTTCTTT,CASRPNAAPNTEAFF
few,.,TRBJ2-5,TRBV18,TGTGCCAGCTCCCCCCCGGTTGGTCGGGAGACCCAGTACTTC,CASSPPVGRETQYF
.,.,TRBJ2-3,TRBV19,TGTGCCAGTAGTTTGGAGGGCCGGACAGATACGCAGTATTTT,CASSLEGRTDTQYF
.,TRBD1,TRBJ1-6,TRBV2,TGTGCCAGCAGGCAGGACAGGGGATTTAATTCACCCCTCCACTTT,CASRQDRGFNSPLHF
.,TRBD1,TRBJ1-4,TRBV19,TGTGCCAGTAGACCGACAGGGGCCACTAATGAAAAACTGTTTTTT,CASRPTGATNEKLFF
.,.,TRBJ2-7,TRBV25-1,TGTGCCAGCTCCTCAGCCTACGAGCAGTACTTC,CASSSAYEQYF
.,TRBD1,TRBJ1-3,TRBV6-1,TGTGCCAGCAGTGCGCGGGGACAGGGGCTAAGATCTGGAAACACCATATATTTT,CASSARGQGLRSGNTIYF
.,.,TRBJ2-7,TRBV6-5,TGTGCCAGCAGTTACAGCAACGAGCAGTACTTC,CASSYSNEQYF
.,.,TRBJ1-2,TRBV13,TGTGCCAGCAGGTTTAGGGGGAACTATGGCTACACCTTC,CASRFRGNYGYTF
.,TRBD1,TRBJ1-1,TRBV29-1,TGCAGCGTCGAGACAGGGGACGGGACTGAAGCTTTCTTT,CSVETGDGTEAFF
.,.,TRBJ2-7,TRBV5-1,TGCGCCAGCAGCACGGAGGGGGCTCACACGTTCGAGCAGTACTTC,CASSTEGAHTFEQYF